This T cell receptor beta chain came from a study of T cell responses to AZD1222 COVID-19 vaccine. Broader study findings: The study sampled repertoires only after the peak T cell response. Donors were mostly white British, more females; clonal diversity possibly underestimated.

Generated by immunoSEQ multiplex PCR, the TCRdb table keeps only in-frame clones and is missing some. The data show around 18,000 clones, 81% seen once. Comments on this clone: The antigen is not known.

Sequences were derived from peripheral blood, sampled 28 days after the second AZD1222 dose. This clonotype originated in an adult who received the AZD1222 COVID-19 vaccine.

This CDR3 is CASSPEVGTFRTEAFF. The CDR3 DNA sequence: TGTGCCAGCAGCCCGGAGGTAGGGACATTTAGGACTGAAGCTTTCTTT. The rearrangement uses TRBV5-5 and TRBJ1-1, with a weak D call TRBD1 (6 bases). This CDR3 contains 16 residues. Germline values: CDR1 SGHKS, CDR2 YYEKEE (reference sequence). V lost 4 bases and J 5 bases, leaving 21 bases between the germline ends.